The following is a T cell receptor beta chain sequence with its context. The sample belongs to a study of CD8+CD57+ T cells in acquired aplastic anemia. Germline V gene data show CDR1 as GTSNPN and CDR2 as SVGIG (reference sequence). The trim removed 1 base at V and 4 bases at J, leaving 5 bases unmatched. There are 15 residues in the CDR3. Investigators profiled TCR beta VDJ and CDR3 from genomic DNA template. TCRdb independently ran MiXCR on the reads; one entry per CDR3 protein. The table records approximately 470,000 distinct CDR3 sequences, roughly a third of them present only once. Whoever was chosen for sequencing had shown CD8+CD57+ cell expansion by flow cytometry.

The chain uses TRBV30 and TRBJ2-3, with 10 bases aligning to TRBD2. Material: sorted CD4+, CD8+, or CD8+CD57+ T cells (not recorded which) from PBMCs. The origin of this receptor is a human donor with aplastic anemia. DNA of the CDR3: TGTGCCTGGAGTGCGGCTAGCGGGAGTGCAGATACGCAGTATTTT. Its translation is CAWSAASGSADTQYF.